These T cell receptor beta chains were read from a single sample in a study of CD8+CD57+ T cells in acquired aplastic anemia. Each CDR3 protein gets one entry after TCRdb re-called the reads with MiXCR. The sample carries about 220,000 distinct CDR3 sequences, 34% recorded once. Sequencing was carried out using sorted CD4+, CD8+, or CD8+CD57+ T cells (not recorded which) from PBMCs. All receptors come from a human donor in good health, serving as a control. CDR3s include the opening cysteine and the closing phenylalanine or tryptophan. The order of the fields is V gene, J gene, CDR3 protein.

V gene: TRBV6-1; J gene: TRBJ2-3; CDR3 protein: CASRTGGWFDTQYF
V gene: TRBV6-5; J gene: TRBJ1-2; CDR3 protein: CASSSRGHHGYTF
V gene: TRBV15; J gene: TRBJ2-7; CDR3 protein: CASSHRDSPCEQYF
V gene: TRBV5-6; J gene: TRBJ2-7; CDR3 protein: CASSLLKGPTSYEQYF
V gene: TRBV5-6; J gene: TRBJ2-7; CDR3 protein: CASSLTGGEDYEQYF
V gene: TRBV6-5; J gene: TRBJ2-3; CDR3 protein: CASSYSGGGTDTQYF
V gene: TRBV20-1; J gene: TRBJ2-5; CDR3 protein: CSARDQRGLETQYF
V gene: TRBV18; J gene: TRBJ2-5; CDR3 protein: CASSPDSREETQYF
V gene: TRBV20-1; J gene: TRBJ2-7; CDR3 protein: CSALGRRQRYEQYF
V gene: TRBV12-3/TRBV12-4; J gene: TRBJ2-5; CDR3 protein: CASSPVREETQYF
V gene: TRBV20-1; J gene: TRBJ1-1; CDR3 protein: CSAGHLNTEAFF
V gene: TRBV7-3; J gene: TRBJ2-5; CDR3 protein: CASSFWTEETQYF
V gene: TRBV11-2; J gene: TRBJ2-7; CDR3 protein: CASSSSLLAASYEQYF
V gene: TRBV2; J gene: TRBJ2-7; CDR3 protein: CASSVGQRAYEQYF
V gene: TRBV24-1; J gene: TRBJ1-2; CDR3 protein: CATSARREGYTF
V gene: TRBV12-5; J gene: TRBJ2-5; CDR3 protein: CASGSIPGLAGGTQYF
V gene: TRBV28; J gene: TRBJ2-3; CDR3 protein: CASSSYILTDTQYF
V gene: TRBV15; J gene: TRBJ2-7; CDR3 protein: CATSRDSRLTSGTYEQYF
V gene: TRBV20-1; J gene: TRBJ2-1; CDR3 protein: CSARLAGGPSNEQFF
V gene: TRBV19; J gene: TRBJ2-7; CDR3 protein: CASSSKREPPYEQYF
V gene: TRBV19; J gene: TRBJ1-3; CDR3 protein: CASSPPGQGSGNTIYF